The rows below give T cell receptor beta chains drawn from one sample of a study of T cell responses to AZD1222 COVID-19 vaccine. Method: immunoSEQ multiplex PCR; TCRdb's copy keeps in-frame clones and lacks some. Of tens of thousands of clones in the sample, roughly 93% were seen once. The specimen comprised peripheral blood, sampled on day 0 of AZD1222 vaccination. Every receptor here comes from an adult in good health. CDR3s include the opening cysteine and the closing phenylalanine or tryptophan. Each record gives: V gene, D gene, clone size, J gene, CDR3 DNA, CDR3 protein. D genes are given only for firm matches. Size values are once, few and many counts, or a class for expanded clones, and some rows have none.

>TRBV28|.|.|TRBJ1-4
TGTGCCACACGTTTGGGGCAGAACAATGAAAAACTGTTTTTT
CATRLGQNNEKLFF
>TRBV12-3/TRBV12-4|.|.|TRBJ2-7
TGTGCCAGCAGTTTACAGGGATACGAGCAGTACTTC
CASSLQGYEQYF
>TRBV10-3|.|.|TRBJ2-2
TGTGCCATAGGACAGATAGCGAACACCGGGGAGCTGTTTTTT
CAIGQIANTGELFF
>TRBV27|TRBD2|.|TRBJ2-1
TGTGCCAGCAGTACCATACTAGCGGGGGAATACAATGAGCAGTTCTTC
CASSTILAGEYNEQFF
>TRBV14|.|.|TRBJ1-5
TGTGCCAGCAGCCAAGGTCCGGCAGGGAGGTACAATCAGCCCCAGCATTTT
CASSQGPAGRYNQPQHF
>TRBV12-3/TRBV12-4|.|.|TRBJ1-6
TGTGCCAGCAGTTCGGGGCCAAATTCACCCCTCCACTTT
CASSSGPNSPLHF
>TRBV7-9|TRBD1|.|TRBJ1-4
TGTGCCAGCAGCTTGGGGGACAGGGGACGGGATGAAAAACTGTTTTTT
CASSLGDRGRDEKLFF
>TRBV29-1|TRBD1|.|TRBJ2-3
TGCAGCGTTGCTGGGACAGGGAGTGGGTACACAGATACGCAGTATTTT
CSVAGTGSGYTDTQYF
>TRBV2|TRBD2|.|TRBJ2-7
TGTGCCAGCAGTGAGCGGGGAAGGAGCGGGGGTACCCACCAGTACTTC
CASSERGRSGGTHQYF
>TRBV27|.|.|TRBJ2-1
TGTGCCAGCAGTCCGGGACCTCAAACCTACAATGAGCAGTTCTTC
CASSPGPQTYNEQFF
>TRBV5-4|.|.|TRBJ1-3
TGTGCCAGCAGCTCGACGGTGGCCTCTGGAAACACCATATATTTT
CASSSTVASGNTIYF
>TRBV27|.|.|TRBJ1-5
TGTGCCAGCACCAATGGGGCTAATCAGCCCCAGCATTTT
CASTNGANQPQHF
>TRBV25-1|TRBD1|.|TRBJ1-1
TGTGCCAGCAGTCCCACAGGGGCGACTGAAGCTTTCTTT
CASSPTGATEAFF
>TRBV29-1|.|.|TRBJ2-5
TGCAGCGCGTCGGTCGTCTCATCGACCCAGTACTTC
CSASVVSSTQYF
>TRBV12-3/TRBV12-4|.|.|TRBJ2-7
TGTGCCAGCGGGGGACACCCGACCTACGAGCAGTACTTC
CASGGHPTYEQYF
>TRBV5-1|TRBD2|once|TRBJ2-5
TGCGCCAGCAGCCTCAGCGGGGGGGCACGGGAGACCCAGTACTTC
CASSLSGGARETQYF
>TRBV6-5|.|.|TRBJ1-2
TGTGCCAGCACCTACGCCGGGAGGGTCGATGGCTACACCTTC
CASTYAGRVDGYTF
>TRBV5-1|.|.|TRBJ1-4
TGCGCCAGCAGCTTAGGGGGAGCTAATGAAAAACTGTTTTTT
CASSLGGANEKLFF
>TRBV12-5|.|.|TRBJ1-2
TGTGCTAGTTCCGCAGGAGTCTATGGCTACACCTTC
CASSAGVYGYTF
>TRBV5-1|TRBD1|.|TRBJ1-1
TGCGCCAGCAGCCCCCAAGGACAGGGAGCTGAAGCTTTCTTT
CASSPQGQGAEAFF
>TRBV28|TRBD1|.|TRBJ2-7
TGTGCCAGCAGCCCAGGGGGACAGGGTAGCTACGAGCAGTACTTC
CASSPGGQGSYEQYF
>TRBV5-1|.|.|TRBJ2-3
TGCGCCAGCAGCTTGTCGGCTAGTAGGGATACGCAGTATTTT
CASSLSASRDTQYF
>TRBV7-2|.|.|TRBJ1-5
TGTGCCAGCAGCTTAGTCCAGGGTGGCAATCAGCCCCAGCATTTT
CASSLVQGGNQPQHF
>TRBV2|TRBD1|.|TRBJ1-5
TGTGCCAGCAGTCGAGGCCAGGGGGTCAAAGCCGGTCAGCCCCAGCATTTT
CASSRGQGVKAGQPQHF
>TRBV15|.|.|TRBJ2-1
TGTGCCACCAGCAGAGATCCTTCACAACAACATGAGCAGTTCTTC
CATSRDPSQQHEQFF
>TRBV6-5|.|.|TRBJ1-4
TGTGCCAGCAGTTACGAAGGCGGAAGGGGTAATGAAAAACTGTTTTTT
CASSYEGGRGNEKLFF
>TRBV2|TRBD1|.|TRBJ2-7
TGTGCCAGCAGTTTGGACAGGCTGGCTTGGGAGCAGTACTTC
CASSLDRLAWEQYF
>TRBV6-2/TRBV6-3|.|.|TRBJ1-2
TGTGCCAGCAGTTACAAGGCCTTTTACTATGGCTACACCTTC
CASSYKAFYYGYTF
>TRBV7-2|.|.|TRBJ1-1
TGTGCCAGCAGCTCGAGGGGGATGAACACTGAAGCTTTCTTT
CASSSRGMNTEAFF
>TRBV29-1|TRBD1|.|TRBJ1-1
TGCAGCGCCACACTAGGACAGGGGAACACTGAAGCTTTCTTT
CSATLGQGNTEAFF
>TRBV18|.|.|TRBJ1-1
TGTGCCAGCTCACCAAGCACAGGCGCTGAAGCTTTCTTT
CASSPSTGAEAFF
>TRBV27|.|.|TRBJ1-2
TGTGCCAGCAGTTTATCTGGGGCAGTAGGCTATGGCTACACCTTC
CASSLSGAVGYGYTF
>TRBV6-5|.|.|TRBJ2-7
TGTGCCAGCAGATTGGGAATCTCCTCCTACGAGCAGTACTTC
CASRLGISSYEQYF
>TRBV5-4|.|.|TRBJ1-6
TGTGCCAGCAGCCTTGCAGGGAGAACTAATTCACCCCTCCACTTT
CASSLAGRTNSPLHF
>TRBV24-1|.|.|TRBJ1-1
TGTGCCACCAGTGAAGGGGCGGACACTGAAGCTTTCTTT
CATSEGADTEAFF
>TRBV28|.|.|TRBJ1-5
TGTGCCAGCAGTTCCGTAAACGATAATCAGCCCCAGCATTTT
CASSSVNDNQPQHF
>TRBV7-2|.|.|TRBJ1-3
TGTGCCAGCAGCTTAGGGGAGGGAAACACCATATATTTT
CASSLGEGNTIYF
>TRBV7-9|TRBD1|.|TRBJ1-4
TGTGCCAGCAGCCGTACAGGGGGCTATGAAAAACTGTTTTTT
CASSRTGGYEKLFF
>TRBV10-3|.|once|TRBJ1-3
TGTGCCTCAGGAAGCGGAAGCTCTGGAAACACCATATATTTT
CASGSGSSGNTIYF
>TRBV9|.|few|TRBJ1-1
TGTGCCAGCAGCGTAGCTCCCTTTACAAACACTGAAGCTTTCTTT
CASSVAPFTNTEAFF
>TRBV3-1/TRBV3-2|.|.|TRBJ1-2
TGTGCCAGCAGCCAACTAAACTATGGCTACACCTTC
CASSQLNYGYTF
>TRBV6-5|.|.|TRBJ1-2
TGTGCCAGCACCCCCGGTGTGGTCTATGGCTACACCTTC
CASTPGVVYGYTF
>TRBV7-8|.|.|TRBJ1-6
TGTGCCAGCAGTCTAAGGTCTGGGGGGGGGTCACCCCTCCACTTT
CASSLRSGGGSPLHF
>TRBV12-3/TRBV12-4|.|.|TRBJ1-1
TGTGCCAGCAGTCCACAACACGGCCCTGAAGCTTTCTTT
CASSPQHGPEAFF